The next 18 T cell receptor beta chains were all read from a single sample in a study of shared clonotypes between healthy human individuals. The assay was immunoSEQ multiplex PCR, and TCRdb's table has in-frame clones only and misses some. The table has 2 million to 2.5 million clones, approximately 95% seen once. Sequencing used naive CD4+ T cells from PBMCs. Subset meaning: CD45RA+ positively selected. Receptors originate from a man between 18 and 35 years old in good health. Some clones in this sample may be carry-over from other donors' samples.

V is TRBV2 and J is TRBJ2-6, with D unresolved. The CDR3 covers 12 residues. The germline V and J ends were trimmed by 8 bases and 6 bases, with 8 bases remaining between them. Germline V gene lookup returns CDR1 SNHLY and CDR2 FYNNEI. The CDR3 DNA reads TGTGCCAGCGATCGTTTGGCCAACGTCCTGACTTTC. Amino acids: CASDRLANVLTF.

CDR3 protein: CASSPARGAGANVLTF. The CDR3 DNA reads TGCGCCAGCAGCCCCGCCCGGGGGGCTGGGGCCAACGTCCTGACTTTC. The chain links TRBV5-1 to TRBJ2-6; 7 positions match TRBD2. The CDR3 totals 16 residues. Per germline, CDR1 SGHRS and CDR2 YFSETQ. With 4 bases clipped from V and 2 bases from J, the junction kept 6 bases outside the gene matches.

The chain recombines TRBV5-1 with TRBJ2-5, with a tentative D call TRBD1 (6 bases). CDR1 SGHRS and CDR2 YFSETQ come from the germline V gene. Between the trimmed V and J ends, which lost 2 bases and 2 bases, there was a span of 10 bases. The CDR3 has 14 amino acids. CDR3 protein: CASSLRQAQETQYF. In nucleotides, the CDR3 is TGCGCCAGCAGCTTAAGACAGGCACAAGAGACCCAGTACTTC. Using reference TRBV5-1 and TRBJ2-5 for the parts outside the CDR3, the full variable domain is KAGVTQTPRYLIKTRGQQVTLSCSPISGHRSVSWYQQTPGQGLQFLFEYFSETQRNKGNFPGRFSGRQFSNSRSEMNVSTLELGDSALYLCASSLRQAQETQYFGPGTRLLVL.

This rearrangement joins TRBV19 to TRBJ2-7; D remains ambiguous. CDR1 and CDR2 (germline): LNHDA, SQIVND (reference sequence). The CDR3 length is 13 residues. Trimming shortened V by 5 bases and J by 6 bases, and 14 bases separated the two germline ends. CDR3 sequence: CASSLLDFGEQYF. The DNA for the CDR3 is TGTGCCAGTAGTCTTCTAGACTTCGGCGAGCAGTACTTC.

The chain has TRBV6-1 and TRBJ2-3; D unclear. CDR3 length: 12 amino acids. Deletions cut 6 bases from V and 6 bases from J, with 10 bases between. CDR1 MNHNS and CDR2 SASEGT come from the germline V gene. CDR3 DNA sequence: TGTGCCAGCAGGGACCGACTGGATACGCAGTATTTT. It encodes CASRDRLDTQYF.

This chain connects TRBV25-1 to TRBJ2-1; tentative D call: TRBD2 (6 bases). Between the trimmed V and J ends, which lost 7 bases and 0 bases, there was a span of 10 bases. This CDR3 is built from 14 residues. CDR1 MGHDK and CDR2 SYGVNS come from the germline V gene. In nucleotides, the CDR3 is TGTGCCAGCAATATGGGACTCTCCTACAATGAGCAGTTCTTC. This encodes CASNMGLSYNEQFF.

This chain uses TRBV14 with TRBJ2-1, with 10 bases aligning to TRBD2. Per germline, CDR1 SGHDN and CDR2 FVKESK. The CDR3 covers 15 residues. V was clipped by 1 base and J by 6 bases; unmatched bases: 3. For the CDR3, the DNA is TGTGCCAGCAGCCAAGGCCTAGCGGGAGCCAATGAGCAGTTCTTC. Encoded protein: CASSQGLAGANEQFF.

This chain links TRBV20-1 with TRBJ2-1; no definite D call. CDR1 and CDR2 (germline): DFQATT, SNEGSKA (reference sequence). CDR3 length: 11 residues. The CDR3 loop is CSRTSYNEQFF. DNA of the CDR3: TGCAGCCGCACCTCCTACAATGAGCAGTTCTTC.

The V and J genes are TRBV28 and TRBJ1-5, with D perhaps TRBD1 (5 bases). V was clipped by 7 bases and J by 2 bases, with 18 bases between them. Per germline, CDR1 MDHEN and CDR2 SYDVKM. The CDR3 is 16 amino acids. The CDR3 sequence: CASILGLRGGNQPQHF. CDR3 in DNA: TGTGCCAGCATCCTGGGGCTTCGAGGAGGCAATCAGCCCCAGCATTTT.

In nucleotides, the CDR3 is TGTGCCAGCAGCCCCGGGACAGGGTACTATGGCTACACCTTC. It is translated as CASSPGTGYYGYTF. The V gene is TRBV9, the J gene TRBJ1-2, with 9 positions matching TRBD1. The ends lost 4 bases at V and 3 bases at J; junction bases unmatched: 4. The germline V gene has CDR1 SGDLS and CDR2 YYNGEE. The CDR3 consists of 14 residues.

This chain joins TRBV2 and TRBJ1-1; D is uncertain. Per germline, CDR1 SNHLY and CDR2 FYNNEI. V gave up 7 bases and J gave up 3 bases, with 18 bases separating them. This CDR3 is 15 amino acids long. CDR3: CASKVEAGPYTEAFF. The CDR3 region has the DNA TGTGCCAGCAAAGTCGAGGCAGGCCCTTACACTGAAGCTTTCTTT.

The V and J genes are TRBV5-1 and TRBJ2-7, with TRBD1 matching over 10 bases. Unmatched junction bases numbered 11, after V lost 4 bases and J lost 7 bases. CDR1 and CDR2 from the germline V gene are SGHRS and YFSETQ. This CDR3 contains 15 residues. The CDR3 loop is CASSVAGQGTREQYF. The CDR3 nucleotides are TGCGCCAGCAGCGTAGCGGGACAGGGGACGAGGGAGCAGTACTTC.

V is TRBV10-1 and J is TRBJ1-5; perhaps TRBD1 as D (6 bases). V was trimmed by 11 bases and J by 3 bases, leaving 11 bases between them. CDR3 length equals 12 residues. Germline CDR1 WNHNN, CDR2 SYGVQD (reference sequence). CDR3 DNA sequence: TGCGCCGGCCGGACAGTCAATCAGCCCCAGCATTTT. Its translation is CAGRTVNQPQHF.

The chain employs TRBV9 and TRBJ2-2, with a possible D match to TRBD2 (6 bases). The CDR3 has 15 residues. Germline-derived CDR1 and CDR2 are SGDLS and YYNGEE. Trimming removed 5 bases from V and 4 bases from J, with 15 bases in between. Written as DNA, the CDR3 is TGTGCCAGCAGGTGGGGGGATGGAGCCACCGGGGAGCTGTTTTTT. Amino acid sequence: CASRWGDGATGELFF.

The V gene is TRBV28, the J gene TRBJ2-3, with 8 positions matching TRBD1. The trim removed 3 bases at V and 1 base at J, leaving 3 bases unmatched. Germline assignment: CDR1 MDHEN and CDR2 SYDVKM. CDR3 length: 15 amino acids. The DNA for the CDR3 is TGTGCCAGCAGTTTGCAGGGGGCTCGCACAGATACGCAGTATTTT. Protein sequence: CASSLQGARTDTQYF. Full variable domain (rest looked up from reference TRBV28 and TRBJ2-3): DVKVTQSSRYLVKRTGEKVFLECVQDMDHENMFWYRQDPGLGLRLIYFSYDVKMKEKGDIPEGYSVSREKKERFSLILESASTNQTSMYLCASSLQGARTDTQYFGPGTRLTVL.

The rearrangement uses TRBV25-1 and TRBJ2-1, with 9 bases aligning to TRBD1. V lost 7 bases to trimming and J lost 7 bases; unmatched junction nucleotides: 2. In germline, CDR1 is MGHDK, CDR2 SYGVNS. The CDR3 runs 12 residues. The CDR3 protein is CASNGQGNEQFF. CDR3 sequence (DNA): TGTGCCAGCAACGGACAGGGGAATGAGCAGTTCTTC.

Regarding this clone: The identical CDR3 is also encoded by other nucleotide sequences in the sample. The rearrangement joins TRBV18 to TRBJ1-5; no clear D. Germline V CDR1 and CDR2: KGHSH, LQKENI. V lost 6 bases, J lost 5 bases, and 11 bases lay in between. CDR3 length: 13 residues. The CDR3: CASSPGSDQPQHF. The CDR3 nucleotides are TGTGCCAGCTCGCCGGGATCGGATCAGCCCCAGCATTTT.

The CDR3: CAISGYPAGSTDTQYF. The CDR3 bases are TGTGCCATCAGTGGGTATCCGGCGGGTAGCACAGATACGCAGTATTTT. The chain links TRBV10-3 to TRBJ2-3; possibly TRBD2 for D (5 bases). V dropped 4 bases and J dropped 0 bases, with 14 bases sitting between them. This CDR3 region has 16 residues. Germline V lookup: CDR1 ENHRY, CDR2 SYGVKD.